This entry is about one T cell receptor (beta chain). Its antigen remains unidentified. Qualities for individual bases were not recorded, and no much larger clone is one base off. This entry belongs to a study of T cell repertoires in cytomegalovirus infection (dated by TCRdb to between 2018 and 2021). Study-level background: Donor HLA type was relevant to the analysis, as public TCR beta signatures indicated carriage of CMV infection together with the matching HLA type. The investigation overall reported the following: In the ex vivo response, HLA-C-restricted CMV-specific TCR beta clonotypes were dominant, and in two of eight donors the single most frequent clonotype came from this HLA-C-restricted group. In both this cohort and an independent roughly 400-donor cohort, the cumulative frequency of public TCR beta family members distinguished carriers of CMV infection plus the relevant HLA type.

The sequencer listed for this sample is Illumina HiSeq 1500. The public reads were run again by TCRdb, first through fastp at Q25 and then through MiXCR, and only productive beta chains were kept. Rows with a matching CDR3 protein are joined into one entry that keeps the most common DNA and genes. The sample data list about 740,000 distinct CDR3 sequences, and about a third of these were observed just once. The top ten clones comprise around 2.8% of the sample. The cysteine opens and the phenylalanine closes a CDR3 of 15 amino acids. Just CDR3 DNA is preserved here, 45 bases in frame from base 1. Relative to germline, V is 2 bases shorter and J is 0 bases shorter, with 8 bases between their ends.

The clonotype originates from a human donor in good health (CMV status not recorded). Some clones in this sample may be carry-over from other donors' samples. The chain employs TRBV23-1 and TRBJ2-4; no D segment can be confidently identified. TRBV23-1 is given ORF status, its function remaining uncertain. The sample comprised PBMCs. The CDR3: CASSQGTGAKNIQYF. The nucleotides are TGCGCCAGCAGTCAAGGAACCGGAGCCAAAAACATTCAGTACTTC.